This passage covers 32 T cell receptor beta chains from one sample sequenced in a study of blood T cell repertoires in COVID-19. Clones were read by immunoSEQ multiplex PCR, and TCRdb kept only the in-frame ones, dropping some. The data show about 170,000 clones, around 81% seen once. Material: peripheral blood. Receptors originate from a human donor with acute or convalescent COVID-19. The donor label of this sample is uncertain.

The rearrangement links TRBV19 to TRBJ1-5, with 7 bases identical to TRBD1. With 7 bases clipped from V and 0 bases from J, the junction kept 6 bases outside the gene matches. Germline V gives CDR1 LNHDA, CDR2 SQIVND (reference sequence). The CDR3 consists of 15 residues. The CDR3 DNA is TGTGCCAGTACCCAGACAGGGAATAGCAATCAGCCCCAGCATTTT. The encoded protein is CASTQTGNSNQPQHF.

The chain joins TRBV5-4 to TRBJ2-1, with 9 bases identical to TRBD2. The length of the CDR3 is 16 residues. After removal of 0 bases from V and 3 bases from J, the junction contained 4 bases not matched to a gene. Germline loops: CDR1 SGHNT, CDR2 YYREEE (reference sequence). The CDR3 loop reads CASSLVGSGSYNEQFF. The CDR3 DNA follows: TGTGCCAGCAGCTTGGTGGGTAGCGGGAGCTACAATGAGCAGTTCTTC.

V and J are TRBV5-1 and TRBJ1-1; no definite D call. Trimming removed 0 bases at V and 6 bases at J, with 18 bases between. Germline V lookup: CDR1 SGHRS, CDR2 YFSETQ. The CDR3 runs to 16 residues. The CDR3 reads CASSLAMAGKVSEAFF. CDR3 DNA sequence: TGCGCCAGCAGCTTGGCTATGGCGGGAAAGGTTTCTGAAGCTTTCTTT.

V and J are TRBV9 and TRBJ2-7, with 8 bases fitting TRBD1. Germline assignment: CDR1 SGDLS and CDR2 YYNGEE. Trimming took 0 bases from V and 2 from J; bases not matched to a gene: 4. This CDR3 contains 15 residues. The CDR3 loop is CASSVGGQGPYEQYF. CDR3 bases: TGTGCCAGCAGCGTAGGAGGACAGGGACCCTACGAGCAGTACTTC.

This clone was counted only a few times. The chain couples TRBV6-1 to TRBJ1-1; no definite D call. CDR1 is MNHNS and CDR2 is SASEGT in the germline V gene. V was trimmed by 2 bases and J by 1 base, leaving 5 bases between them. The length of the CDR3 is 13 residues. For the CDR3, the DNA is TGTGCCAGCAGTGAAAGAGGGAACACTGAAGCTTTCTTT. This translates into CASSERGNTEAFF.

The chain has TRBV7-3 and TRBJ1-2; D gene uncertain. V lost 3 bases to trimming and J lost 2 bases, with 7 bases between them. This CDR3 is 13 amino acids long. CDR1 and CDR2 (germline): SGHTA, FQGTGA. The CDR3 region is CASSFTANYGYTF. CDR3 nucleotides: TGTGCCAGCAGCTTTACCGCGAACTATGGCTACACCTTC.

This clone was recorded once. The J gene is TRBJ1-2, the V gene TRBV6-5, with D possibly matching TRBD1 (6 bases). Germline lookup yields CDR1 MNHEY and CDR2 SVGAGI. Trimming pared 0 bases from V and 5 bases from J, leaving 10 bases between. CDR3 length: 14 amino acids. CDR3 bases: TGTGCCAGCAGTTACTCGACAGGCATTTATGGCTACACCTTC. Translated, it gives CASSYSTGIYGYTF.

The chain employs TRBV6-1 and TRBJ2-5; 10 nucleotides line up with TRBD1. V lost 6 bases to trimming and J lost 3 bases; unmatched junction nucleotides: 7. This CDR3 is built from 15 residues. Germline-derived CDR1 and CDR2 are MNHNS and SASEGT. CDR3 amino acids: CASSLDRGLEETQYF. In DNA, the CDR3 is TGTGCCAGCAGCCTAGACAGGGGGCTAGAAGAGACCCAGTACTTC.

The chain uses TRBV27 and TRBJ1-1, with a weak D call TRBD1 (5 bases). V shed 4 bases and J shed 1 base, with 19 bases lying between them. Per the germline V gene, CDR1 is MNHEY and CDR2 is SMNVEV (reference sequence). This CDR3 has 17 residues. CDR3 residues: CASSSGHTRSRNTEAFF. DNA for the CDR3: TGTGCCAGCAGTTCCGGACACACCAGGAGTAGGAACACTGAAGCTTTCTTT.

The chain recombines TRBV6-5 with TRBJ2-7; TRBD2 matches 14 bases. Unmatched junction bases numbered 3, after V lost 6 bases and J lost 2 bases. Germline CDR1 and CDR2: MNHEY and SVGAGI. The CDR3 is 15 amino acids. The CDR3 region is CASRATSGGAYEQYF. The CDR3 DNA sequence: TGTGCCAGCAGGGCGACTAGCGGGGGGGCCTACGAGCAGTACTTC.

V and J are TRBV21-1 and TRBJ2-1; the D call in the table, TRBD1, was not verified against the DNA. TRBV21-1 is assigned pseudogene status. The CDR3 is made up of 19 amino acids. As DNA, the CDR3 is TGTGCCAGCAGCCAAAAGCTACAGGACAGGGGTATGGCCTACAATGAGCAGTTCTTC. As protein: CASSQKLQDRGMAYNEQFF.

The chain couples TRBV19 to TRBJ1-2, with D hard to call. CDR1 and CDR2 from the germline V gene are LNHDA and SQIVND (reference sequence). Trimming removed 4 bases at V and 8 bases at J, with 14 bases between. The CDR3 spans 13 residues. CDR3 nucleotide sequence: TGTGCCAGTAGTACTAGATATGTTCCGGGCTACACCTTC. This encodes CASSTRYVPGYTF.

J is TRBJ2-5 and V is TRBV11-2, with TRBD1 as a possible D gene (6 bases). Trimming shortened V by 0 bases and J by 7 bases, and 12 bases separated the two germline ends. Germline-derived CDR1 and CDR2 are SGHAT and FQNNGV. CDR3 length: 14 residues. CDR3 DNA: TGTGCCAGCAGCTTAGATCCAGGGGTAACGACCCAGTACTTC. It specifies CASSLDPGVTTQYF.

This chain links TRBV27 with TRBJ1-2; D is unresolved. Germline V gene data show CDR1 as MNHEY and CDR2 as SMNVEV (reference sequence). The CDR3 runs to 16 residues. Trimming took 5 bases from V and 0 from J, leaving 16 bases between them. Here the CDR3 reads CASSRTQVPSNYGYTF. CDR3 DNA sequence: TGTGCCAGCAGTCGAACCCAGGTCCCCTCTAACTATGGCTACACCTTC.

The chain couples TRBV15 to TRBJ2-7; possibly TRBD2 for D (6 bases). Germline loops: CDR1 LNHNV, CDR2 YYDKDF (reference sequence). This CDR3 has 15 amino acids. V dropped 0 bases and J dropped 6 bases, with 15 bases sitting between them. The CDR3 DNA reads as TGTGCCACCAGCAGAGAGGAGGGCTCAATAAGCGAGCAGTACTTC. This codes for CATSREEGSISEQYF.

The rearrangement joins TRBV19 to TRBJ1-2; D is undetermined. The germline CDR1 and CDR2 sequences are LNHDA and SQIVND (reference sequence). The CDR3 is made up of 14 amino acids. V dropped 6 bases and J dropped 4 bases, with 15 bases sitting between them. CDR3 DNA: TGTGCCAGTAGCCTCGAGCGGCAGAGCTATGGCTACACCTTC. Translation gives CASSLERQSYGYTF.

The chain recombines TRBV7-2 with TRBJ2-2; the D is unclear. Per the germline V gene, CDR1 is SGHTA and CDR2 is FQGNSA. V was trimmed by 2 bases and J by 4 bases, leaving 5 bases between them. The CDR3 totals 13 residues. The DNA of the CDR3 is TGTGCCAGCAGCTTAAGCCGCACCGGGGAGCTGTTTTTT. Translation: CASSLSRTGELFF.

The chain joins TRBV6-5 to TRBJ1-1; 9 positions agree with TRBD1. CDR1 is MNHEY and CDR2 is SVGAGI in the germline V gene. This CDR3 spans 15 amino acids. The J segment lost 0 bases and the V segment lost 2 bases, leaving 1 base of the junction unmatched. CDR3 in DNA: TGTGCCAGCAGTTACGGGACAGGGCTGAACACTGAAGCTTTCTTT. Protein: CASSYGTGLNTEAFF.

The V gene is TRBV4-1, the J gene TRBJ1-1, with 8 positions matching TRBD1. With 0 bases clipped from V and 8 bases from J, the junction kept 14 bases outside the gene matches. CDR1 MGHRA and CDR2 YSYEKL come from the germline V gene. CDR3 size: 17 residues. CDR3 in amino acids: CASSQEGTRQGIIEAFF. In nucleotides, the CDR3 is TGCGCCAGCAGCCAAGAGGGTACGAGACAGGGGATAATCGAAGCTTTCTTT.

The gene calls are TRBV7-3 and TRBJ2-5; 16 bases line up with TRBD2. This CDR3 region has 17 residues. V gave up 1 base and J gave up 2 bases; unmatched junction bases: 1. Germline V CDR1 and CDR2: SGHTA, FQGTGA. This CDR3 reads CASSLMGLAGGQETQYF. The CDR3 DNA follows: TGTGCCAGCAGCTTAATGGGACTAGCGGGAGGGCAAGAGACCCAGTACTTC.

This clone occurred once. The chain is built from TRBV12-5 and TRBJ2-1; 14 bases align to TRBD2. The CDR3 runs 16 residues. Unmatched junction bases numbered 8, after V lost 5 bases and J lost 8 bases. Germline V lookup: CDR1 LGHNT, CDR2 FRNRAP. In DNA form, the CDR3 reads TGTGCTAGTGGTCCCGGCGGACTAGCGGGGGGCGATGAGCAGTTCTTC. It encodes CASGPGGLAGGDEQFF.

The chain links TRBV6-5 to TRBJ1-2; D remains unclear. The ends were cut back, 5 bases at V and 1 base at J, with 11 bases in the middle. Germline CDR1 is MNHEY and CDR2 is SVGAGI. This CDR3 region has 14 residues. The chain's CDR3 is CASSIEAFNYGYTF. Written as DNA, the CDR3 is TGTGCCAGCAGTATTGAGGCCTTTAACTATGGCTACACCTTC.

The rearrangement links TRBV9 to TRBJ2-1, with 7 bases lining up with TRBD1. V lost 0 bases and J lost 5; bases outside the gene matches: 11. Germline V gives CDR1 SGDLS, CDR2 YYNGEE. This CDR3 region has 17 residues. The DNA of the CDR3 is TGTGCCAGCAGCGTAGCCCCAACAGGGGCCGGCAACAATGAGCAGTTCTTC. As protein: CASSVAPTGAGNNEQFF.

The chain employs TRBV5-8 and TRBJ2-1; 12 bases match TRBD2. This CDR3 contains 17 residues. Germline lookup yields CDR1 SGHTS and CDR2 YDEGEE. V dropped 0 bases and J dropped 1; count of bases not matched to a gene: 2. CDR3 in amino acids: CASSLELAGGSYNEQFF. The CDR3 region has the DNA TGTGCCAGCAGCTTGGAACTAGCGGGAGGTTCCTACAATGAGCAGTTCTTC.

CDR3 loop: CASSIPGPTNEKLFF. Written as DNA, the CDR3 is TGTGCCAGTAGTATCCCTGGGCCGACTAATGAAAAACTGTTTTTT. The V gene is TRBV19, the J gene TRBJ1-4; D is undetermined. The germline CDR1 and CDR2 sequences are LNHDA and SQIVND (reference sequence). The CDR3 length is 15 residues. The germline V and J ends were trimmed by 3 bases and 2 bases, with 10 bases remaining between them.

The chain is built from TRBV1 and TRBJ2-1; the tabulated D call, TRBD2, remains unverified against the DNA. TRBV1 is marked as a pseudogene. This CDR3 comprises 18 residues. CDR3 DNA: TGCACCAGCAGCCAAGTGCCCCGGACTAGCCGCGGTCTCTATGAGCAGTTCTTC. Protein product: CTSSQVPRTSRGLYEQFF.

This chain joins TRBV6-2 or TRBV6-3 and TRBJ2-3, with 10 bases lining up with TRBD1. The J segment lost 2 bases and the V segment lost 0 bases, leaving 2 bases of the junction unmatched. The CDR3 contains 16 residues. The germline CDR1 and CDR2 sequences are MNHEY and SVGEGT. The CDR3 loop reads CASSYSGTGDTDTQYF. The DNA of the CDR3 is TGTGCCAGCAGTTACTCCGGGACAGGGGACACAGATACGCAGTATTTT.

This clone was observed once. The rearrangement joins TRBV15 to TRBJ2-5, with 12 bases lining up with TRBD2. The junction had 13 bases not matched to a gene; V was cut back by 6 bases and J by 5 bases. The germline CDR1 and CDR2 sequences are LNHNV and YYDKDF (reference sequence). The CDR3 length is 17 residues. CDR3 in amino acids: CATRPTAGLAGGETQYF. The CDR3 DNA reads as TGTGCCACCAGACCGACCGCGGGCCTAGCGGGGGGGGAGACCCAGTACTTC.

The V and J genes are TRBV28 and TRBJ2-6; possibly TRBD1 for D (5 bases). This CDR3 is 11 amino acids long. Trimming removed 4 bases from V and 16 bases from J, with 11 bases in between. Germline V gene sequence: CDR1 MDHEN, CDR2 SYDVKM. This CDR3 is CASSSREGLTF. The CDR3 DNA follows: TGTGCCAGCAGTTCCAGGGAAGGGCTGACTTTC.

V gene TRBV18 combines with J gene TRBJ1-2, with 7 bases that match TRBD1. The trim removed 3 bases at V and 6 bases at J, leaving 10 bases unmatched. The CDR3 consists of 15 residues. Germline V gene sequence: CDR1 KGHSH, CDR2 LQKENI. CDR3 in DNA: TGTGCCAGCTCACCTTGGACAGGCGACATGAATGGCTACACCTTC. This gives the protein CASSPWTGDMNGYTF.

The chain is built from TRBV10-3 and TRBJ1-4; perhaps TRBD1 as D (6 bases). CDR3 length: 13 amino acids. Trimming pared 6 bases from V and 6 bases from J, leaving 11 bases between. Germline CDR1 is ENHRY and CDR2 is SYGVKD. CDR3 sequence: CAISDRTDEKLFF. CDR3 nucleotides: TGTGCCATCAGCGATAGGACAGATGAAAAACTGTTTTTT.

The rearrangement uses TRBV5-1 and TRBJ2-7; TRBD2 might be the D (5 bases). The germline V and J ends were trimmed by 0 bases and 1 base, with 11 bases remaining between them. Germline CDR1 is SGHRS and CDR2 is YFSETQ. This CDR3 contains 15 residues. The CDR3 sequence is CASSLASGISYEQYF. The CDR3 coding sequence is TGCGCCAGCAGCTTGGCGTCCGGGATTTCCTACGAGCAGTACTTC.